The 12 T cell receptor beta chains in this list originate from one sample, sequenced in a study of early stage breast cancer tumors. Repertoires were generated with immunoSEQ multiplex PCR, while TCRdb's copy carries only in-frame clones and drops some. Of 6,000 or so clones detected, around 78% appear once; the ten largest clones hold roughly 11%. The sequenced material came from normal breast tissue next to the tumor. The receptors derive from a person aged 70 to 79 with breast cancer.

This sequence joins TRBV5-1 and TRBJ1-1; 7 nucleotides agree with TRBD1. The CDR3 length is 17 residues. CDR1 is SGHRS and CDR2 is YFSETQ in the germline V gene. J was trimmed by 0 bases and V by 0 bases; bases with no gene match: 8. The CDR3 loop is CASSLASGTVMNTEAFF. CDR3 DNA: TGCGCCAGCAGCTTGGCGTCGGGGACAGTTATGAACACTGAAGCTTTCTTT.

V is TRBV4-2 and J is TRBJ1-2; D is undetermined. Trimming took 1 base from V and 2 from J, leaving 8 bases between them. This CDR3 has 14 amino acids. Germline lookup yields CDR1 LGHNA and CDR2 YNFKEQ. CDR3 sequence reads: CASSQGFLNYGYTF. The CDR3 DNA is TGTGCCAGCAGCCAAGGATTTCTAAACTATGGCTACACCTTC.

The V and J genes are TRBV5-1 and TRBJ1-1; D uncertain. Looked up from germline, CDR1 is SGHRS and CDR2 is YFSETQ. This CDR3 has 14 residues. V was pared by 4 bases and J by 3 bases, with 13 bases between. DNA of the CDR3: TGCGCCAGCAGCCCAGTTCTGGCAGACACTGAAGCTTTCTTT. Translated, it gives CASSPVLADTEAFF.

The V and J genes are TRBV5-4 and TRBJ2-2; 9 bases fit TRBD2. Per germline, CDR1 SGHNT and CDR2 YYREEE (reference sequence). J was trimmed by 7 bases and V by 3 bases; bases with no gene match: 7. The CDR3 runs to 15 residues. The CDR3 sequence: CASSWSGGPIGELFF. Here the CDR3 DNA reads TGTGCCAGCAGCTGGAGCGGGGGGCCTATCGGGGAGCTGTTTTTT.

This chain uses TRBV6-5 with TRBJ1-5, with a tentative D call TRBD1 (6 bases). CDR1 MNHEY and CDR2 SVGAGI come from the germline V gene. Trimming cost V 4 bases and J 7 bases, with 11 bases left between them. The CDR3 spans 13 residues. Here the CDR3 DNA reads TGTGCCAGCAGTTCAGGGGTGGACCAGCCCCAGCATTTT. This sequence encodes CASSSGVDQPQHF.

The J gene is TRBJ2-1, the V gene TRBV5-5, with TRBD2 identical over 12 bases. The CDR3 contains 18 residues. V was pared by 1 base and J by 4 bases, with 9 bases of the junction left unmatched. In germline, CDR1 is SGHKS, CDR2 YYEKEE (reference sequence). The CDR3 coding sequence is TGTGCCAGCAGCTTGTTTACTAGCGGGGGGTTGACATACAATGAGCAGTTCTTC. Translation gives CASSLFTSGGLTYNEQFF. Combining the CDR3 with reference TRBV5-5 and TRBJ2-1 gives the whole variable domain DAGVTQSPTHLIKTRGQQVTLRCSPISGHKSVSWYQQVLGQGPQFIFQYYEKEERGRGNFPDRFSARQFPNYSSELNVNALLLGDSALYLCASSLFTSGGLTYNEQFFGPGTRLTVL.

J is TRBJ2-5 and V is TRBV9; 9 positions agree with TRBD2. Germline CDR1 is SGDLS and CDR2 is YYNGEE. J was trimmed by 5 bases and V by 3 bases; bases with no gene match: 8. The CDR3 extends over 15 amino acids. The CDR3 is CASSGAGTSMETQYF. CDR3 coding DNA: TGTGCCAGCAGCGGAGCCGGGACTAGCATGGAGACCCAGTACTTC.

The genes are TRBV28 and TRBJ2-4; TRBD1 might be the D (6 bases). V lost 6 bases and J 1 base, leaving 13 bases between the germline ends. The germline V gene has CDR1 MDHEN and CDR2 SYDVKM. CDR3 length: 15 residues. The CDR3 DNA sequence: TGTGCCAGCAGAGTAGAACAGGGTGCCAAAAACATTCAGTACTTC. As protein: CASRVEQGAKNIQYF.

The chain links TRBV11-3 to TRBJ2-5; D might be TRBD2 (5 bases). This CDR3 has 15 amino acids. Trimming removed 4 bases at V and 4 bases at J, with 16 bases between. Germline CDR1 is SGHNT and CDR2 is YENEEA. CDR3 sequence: CASSSRQGGRETQYF. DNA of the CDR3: TGTGCCAGCAGCTCGAGACAAGGAGGAAGAGAGACCCAGTACTTC.

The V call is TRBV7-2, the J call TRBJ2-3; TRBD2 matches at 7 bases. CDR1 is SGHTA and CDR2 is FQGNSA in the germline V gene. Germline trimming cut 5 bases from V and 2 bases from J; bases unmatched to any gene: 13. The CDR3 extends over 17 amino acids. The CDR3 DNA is TGTGCCAGCAGCCCCCGAGGTGGGCGGGGGTACACAGATACGCAGTATTTT. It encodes CASSPRGGRGYTDTQYF.

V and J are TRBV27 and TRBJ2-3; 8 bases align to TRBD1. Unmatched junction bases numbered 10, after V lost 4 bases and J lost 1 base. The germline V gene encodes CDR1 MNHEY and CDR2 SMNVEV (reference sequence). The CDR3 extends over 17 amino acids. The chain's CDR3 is CASSSFSTGDRTDTQYF. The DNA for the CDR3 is TGTGCCAGCAGTTCCTTTTCGACAGGGGACCGCACAGATACGCAGTATTTT.

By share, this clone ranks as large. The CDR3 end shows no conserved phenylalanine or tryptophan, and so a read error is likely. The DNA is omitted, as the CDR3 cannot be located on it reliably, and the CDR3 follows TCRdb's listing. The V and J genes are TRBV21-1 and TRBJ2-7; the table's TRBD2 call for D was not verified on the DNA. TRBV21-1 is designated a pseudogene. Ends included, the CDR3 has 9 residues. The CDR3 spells CASSKSGGS.